This is a list of T cell receptor beta chains from one sample in a study of CD8 T cells in ankylosing spondylitis. TCRdb re-called the 5' RACE reads through MiXCR, storing one row per CDR3 protein. The sample contains nearly 350,000 distinct CDR3 sequences, roughly 15% of which appear only once. Sequences were obtained from blood, either unsorted or a sorted T cell fraction (not recorded which). Receptor source: a male donor with ankylosing spondylitis or in good health (not recorded which). CDR3s include the opening cysteine and the closing phenylalanine or tryptophan. Fields, in order: D gene, J gene, clone size, V gene, CDR3 DNA, CDR3 protein. A D gene is named only where the DNA matches it firmly. Clone size is shown for a subset of rows, as once, few, many or a class of expanded clone.

D gene: .; J gene: TRBJ2-2; clone size: .; V gene: TRBV29-1; CDR3 DNA: TGCAGCGTTGACACGGTATCTGGGGAGCTGTTTTTT; CDR3 protein: CSVDTVSGELFF
D gene: .; J gene: TRBJ1-1; clone size: few; V gene: TRBV10-2; CDR3 DNA: TGCGCCAGCAGTGGTTTAAAGAACACTGAAGCTTTCTTT; CDR3 protein: CASSGLKNTEAFF
D gene: TRBD2; J gene: TRBJ2-1; clone size: few; V gene: TRBV3-1; CDR3 DNA: TGTGCCAGCAGACTTTCCGGGACTAGCGGCTACAATGAGCAGTTCTTC; CDR3 protein: CASRLSGTSGYNEQFF
D gene: .; J gene: TRBJ1-1; clone size: few; V gene: TRBV4-1; CDR3 DNA: TGCGCCAGCAAGGGGGAAAAGACAGGCTGGACTGAAGCTTTCTTT; CDR3 protein: CASKGEKTGWTEAFF
D gene: .; J gene: TRBJ2-5; clone size: .; V gene: TRBV28; CDR3 DNA: TGTGCCAGCAACATACAGGGCGGGGAGACCCAGTACTTC; CDR3 protein: CASNIQGGETQYF
D gene: .; J gene: TRBJ1-6; clone size: few; V gene: TRBV10-3; CDR3 DNA: TGTGCCATCAGTGAGTCGGGGCATTCACCCCTCCACTTT; CDR3 protein: CAISESGHSPLHF
D gene: .; J gene: TRBJ2-2; clone size: .; V gene: TRBV30; CDR3 DNA: TGTGCCTGGAGATCAGACAGCCCCACCGGGGAGCTGTTTTTT; CDR3 protein: CAWRSDSPTGELFF
D gene: .; J gene: TRBJ2-2; clone size: .; V gene: TRBV3-1; CDR3 DNA: TGTGCCAGCAGAAAGACCGGGGAGCTGTTTTTT; CDR3 protein: CASRKTGELFF
D gene: .; J gene: TRBJ2-4; clone size: .; V gene: TRBV5-5; CDR3 DNA: TGTGCCAGCAGCTTGGTGGGGATAGCCAAAAACATTCAGTACTTC; CDR3 protein: CASSLVGIAKNIQYF
D gene: .; J gene: TRBJ1-2; clone size: few; V gene: TRBV5-5; CDR3 DNA: TGTGCCAGCAACCCGATCGGGCTTGCGTCGAACTATGGCTACACCTTC; CDR3 protein: CASNPIGLASNYGYTF
D gene: .; J gene: TRBJ2-7; clone size: few; V gene: TRBV6-1; CDR3 DNA: TGTGCCATCCGGGACCTAGGGCTACCCCACGAGCAGTACTTC; CDR3 protein: CAIRDLGLPHEQYF
D gene: .; J gene: TRBJ2-2; clone size: .; V gene: TRBV3-1; CDR3 DNA: TGTGCCAGCAGCCAAGCCCCAGCCTACACCGGGGAGCTGTTTTTT; CDR3 protein: CASSQAPAYTGELFF
D gene: TRBD1; J gene: TRBJ2-2; clone size: few; V gene: TRBV9; CDR3 DNA: TGTGCCAGCAGCACCCACCCGGGACAGGGGGCGACCGGGGAGCTGTTTTTT; CDR3 protein: CASSTHPGQGATGELFF
D gene: .; J gene: TRBJ2-5; clone size: few; V gene: TRBV11-2; CDR3 DNA: TGTGCCAGCAGCCAGAGTCACGACCAACTACAGACCCAGTACTTC; CDR3 protein: CASSQSHDQLQTQYF
D gene: .; J gene: TRBJ2-2; clone size: few; V gene: TRBV24-1; CDR3 DNA: TGTGCCACCAGTCCCAATGGTAGGGGGGGACTCCCGGCGAACACCGGGGAGCTGTTTTTT; CDR3 protein: CATSPNGRGGLPANTGELFF
D gene: .; J gene: TRBJ2-5; clone size: few; V gene: TRBV11-2; CDR3 DNA: TGTGCCAGCAGCTCCACGGGGGCGCTGGGACAAGAGACCCAGTACTTC; CDR3 protein: CASSSTGALGQETQYF
D gene: .; J gene: TRBJ1-6; clone size: .; V gene: TRBV2; CDR3 DNA: TGTGCCAGCAGTGAAGCCGCACAGGGTCTTTCACCCCTCCACTTT; CDR3 protein: CASSEAAQGLSPLHF
D gene: .; J gene: TRBJ1-4; clone size: few; V gene: TRBV4-2; CDR3 DNA: TGTGCCAGCAGCCAAGATGAGGGATCCTGGGGGGGAAAACTGTTTTTT; CDR3 protein: CASSQDEGSWGGKLFF
D gene: TRBD2; J gene: TRBJ2-3; clone size: .; V gene: TRBV3-1; CDR3 DNA: TGTGCCAGCAGCCACGGGGGGAGGGAACCAGATACGCAGTATTTT; CDR3 protein: CASSHGGREPDTQYF
D gene: .; J gene: TRBJ2-1; clone size: .; V gene: TRBV12-3/TRBV12-4; CDR3 DNA: TGTGCCAGCAGTTTTTCTCGGGCATACAATGAGCAGTTCTTC; CDR3 protein: CASSFSRAYNEQFF
D gene: .; J gene: TRBJ1-1; clone size: few; V gene: TRBV5-1; CDR3 DNA: TGCGCCAGCAGCCCGCGGACGGATCTTGAAGCTTTCTTT; CDR3 protein: CASSPRTDLEAFF
D gene: TRBD1; J gene: TRBJ2-1; clone size: few; V gene: TRBV5-1; CDR3 DNA: TGCGCCAGCAGCGGACGAGGGGGCGGATCATTACTCAATGAGCAGTTCTTC; CDR3 protein: CASSGRGGGSLLNEQFF
D gene: TRBD1; J gene: TRBJ1-1; clone size: .; V gene: TRBV12-3/TRBV12-4; CDR3 DNA: TGTGCCAGCAGTGGGGACAGGGGTGCGACTGAAGCTTTCTTT; CDR3 protein: CASSGDRGATEAFF
D gene: .; J gene: TRBJ2-1; clone size: few; V gene: TRBV18; CDR3 DNA: TGTGCCAGCTCACCTAGGCCGGGGGAAAGCTCCTACAATGAGCAGTTCTTC; CDR3 protein: CASSPRPGESSYNEQFF
D gene: .; J gene: TRBJ2-5; clone size: .; V gene: TRBV20-1; CDR3 DNA: TGCAGTGCTAGTCTACCAGAGACCCAGTACTTC; CDR3 protein: CSASLPETQYF
D gene: .; J gene: TRBJ1-1; clone size: few; V gene: TRBV5-6; CDR3 DNA: TGTGCCAGCAGCCGGGACGGACAAATGAACACTGAAGCTTTCTTT; CDR3 protein: CASSRDGQMNTEAFF
D gene: .; J gene: TRBJ1-5; clone size: few; V gene: TRBV6-1; CDR3 DNA: TGTGCCAGCAGCGACCGGAGGGGGACAAATCAGCCCCAGCATTTT; CDR3 protein: CASSDRRGTNQPQHF
D gene: .; J gene: TRBJ2-7; clone size: few; V gene: TRBV5-1; CDR3 DNA: TGCGCCAGCAGCTTGGCGGGACACTACGAGCAGTACTTC; CDR3 protein: CASSLAGHYEQYF
D gene: .; J gene: TRBJ1-5; clone size: many; V gene: TRBV6-5; CDR3 DNA: TGTGCCAGCAGTTCCCTAGGGTTCGGCAATCAGCCCCAGCATTTT; CDR3 protein: CASSSLGFGNQPQHF
D gene: TRBD2; J gene: TRBJ2-3; clone size: .; V gene: TRBV30; CDR3 DNA: TGTGCCTGGAGTAGTCTAGCGGGCACAGATACGCAGTATTTT; CDR3 protein: CAWSSLAGTDTQYF
D gene: .; J gene: TRBJ2-1; clone size: .; V gene: TRBV10-3; CDR3 DNA: TGTGCCATCAGTGAGTCGGGCGAGCAGTTCTTC; CDR3 protein: CAISESGEQFF
D gene: .; J gene: TRBJ2-5; clone size: few; V gene: TRBV7-9; CDR3 DNA: TGTGCCAGCAGCCTAGGCGAGGGTGCCCATGGAGAGACCCAGTACTTC; CDR3 protein: CASSLGEGAHGETQYF
D gene: TRBD2; J gene: TRBJ2-5; clone size: many; V gene: TRBV6-1; CDR3 DNA: TGTGCCAGCAGCCTATCCGGACTAGCGCGAGAGACCCAGTACTTC; CDR3 protein: CASSLSGLARETQYF
D gene: .; J gene: TRBJ2-5; clone size: few; V gene: TRBV5-1; CDR3 DNA: TGCGCCAGCAGCTTGGGTTCGTATTTGTACCAAGAGACCCAGTACTTC; CDR3 protein: CASSLGSYLYQETQYF
D gene: .; J gene: TRBJ1-1; clone size: many; V gene: TRBV20-1; CDR3 DNA: TGCAGTGCCAGCCAGGGCCAGGACACTGAAGCTTTCTTT; CDR3 protein: CSASQGQDTEAFF
D gene: TRBD1; J gene: TRBJ1-1; clone size: .; V gene: TRBV6-5; CDR3 DNA: TGTGCCAGCAGTTCCGGACAGGGGTGGACTGAAGCTTTCTTT; CDR3 protein: CASSSGQGWTEAFF
D gene: .; J gene: TRBJ1-4; clone size: .; V gene: TRBV2; CDR3 DNA: TGTGCCAGCCGCCTTCGGGGGGCGGCGACTAATGAAAAACTGTTTTTT; CDR3 protein: CASRLRGAATNEKLFF
D gene: TRBD2; J gene: TRBJ2-3; clone size: .; V gene: TRBV20-1; CDR3 DNA: TGCAGTGCTGACCGGCTAGCGGGAGTATTAGATACGCAGTATTTT; CDR3 protein: CSADRLAGVLDTQYF
D gene: TRBD1; J gene: TRBJ2-3; clone size: few; V gene: TRBV5-1; CDR3 DNA: TGCGCCAGCAGCTCCGGCCCACAGGGGGAGGTGGCAGATACGCAGTATTTT; CDR3 protein: CASSSGPQGEVADTQYF
D gene: .; J gene: TRBJ1-1; clone size: many; V gene: TRBV5-1; CDR3 DNA: TGCGCCAGCAGCTCCACTACAGGTTACACTGAAGCTTTCTTT; CDR3 protein: CASSSTTGYTEAFF
D gene: .; J gene: TRBJ1-1; clone size: .; V gene: TRBV6-5; CDR3 DNA: TGTGCCAGCAGTTACTCCGGCCAGGAAAACACTGAAGCTTTCTTT; CDR3 protein: CASSYSGQENTEAFF
D gene: TRBD2; J gene: TRBJ2-3; clone size: .; V gene: TRBV5-1; CDR3 DNA: TGCGCCAGCAGCCGCGACCTTAGCGGGGGGATCGGAGATACGCAGTATTTT; CDR3 protein: CASSRDLSGGIGDTQYF
D gene: .; J gene: TRBJ2-1; clone size: .; V gene: TRBV9; CDR3 DNA: TGTGCCAGCAGCGTAGCAGGGTTCCAGTACAATGAGCAGTTCTTC; CDR3 protein: CASSVAGFQYNEQFF
D gene: .; J gene: TRBJ1-2; clone size: .; V gene: TRBV19; CDR3 DNA: TGTGCCAGTAGTATACCCGGCGGGGGGTCGGCTGGCTACACCTTC; CDR3 protein: CASSIPGGGSAGYTF
D gene: .; J gene: TRBJ2-7; clone size: few; V gene: TRBV21-1; CDR3 DNA: TGTGCCAGCAGCAAAGAGGGGGACGGAGCTCCCTACGAGCAGTACTTC; CDR3 protein: CASSKEGDGAPYEQYF
D gene: TRBD1; J gene: TRBJ2-1; clone size: .; V gene: TRBV20-1; CDR3 DNA: TGCTGTGCTAGAGATCCCTGGACAGGGAGAGGCAATGAGCAGTTCTTC; CDR3 protein: CCARDPWTGRGNEQFF
D gene: .; J gene: TRBJ1-1; clone size: .; V gene: TRBV7-2; CDR3 DNA: TGTGCCAGCGGTGAGCAGTTTTTGGGTGGCACTGAAGCTTTCTTT; CDR3 protein: CASGEQFLGGTEAFF
D gene: TRBD2; J gene: TRBJ2-7; clone size: .; V gene: TRBV6-2/TRBV6-3; CDR3 DNA: TGTGCCAGCAGCCGAAGAATTGGACAGGAGGGACTAGCGGGATTCTACGAGCAGTACTTC; CDR3 protein: CASSRRIGQEGLAGFYEQYF
D gene: .; J gene: TRBJ2-3; clone size: .; V gene: TRBV12-3/TRBV12-4; CDR3 DNA: TGTGCCAGCAGCCAAGATACGCAGTATTTT; CDR3 protein: CASSQDTQYF
D gene: .; J gene: TRBJ2-1; clone size: .; V gene: TRBV4-1; CDR3 DNA: TGCGCCAGCAGCCAAGAGACCAACAATGAGCAGTTCTTC; CDR3 protein: CASSQETNNEQFF
D gene: .; J gene: TRBJ2-3; clone size: few; V gene: TRBV20-1; CDR3 DNA: TGCAGTGCCACAGGTGTTACAGATACGCAGTATTTT; CDR3 protein: CSATGVTDTQYF
D gene: .; J gene: TRBJ2-2; clone size: few; V gene: TRBV15; CDR3 DNA: TGTGCCACCAGCAGAGATTCATATGGGGTAGATGGGGGGACCGGGGAGCTGTTTTTT; CDR3 protein: CATSRDSYGVDGGTGELFF
D gene: .; J gene: TRBJ2-3; clone size: many; V gene: TRBV7-8; CDR3 DNA: TGTGCCAGCAGCTTCGGATCTACAGATACGCAGTATTTT; CDR3 protein: CASSFGSTDTQYF
D gene: TRBD2; J gene: TRBJ2-3; clone size: .; V gene: TRBV4-1; CDR3 DNA: TGCGCCAGCAGCCAAGATCAATTGTACGGCGGGAGGGCCGATACGCAGTATTTT; CDR3 protein: CASSQDQLYGGRADTQYF